Listed below are T cell receptor beta chains from one sample, sequenced in a study of cytomegalovirus exposure and HLA in healthy donors. Generated by immunoSEQ multiplex PCR, the TCRdb table keeps only in-frame clones and is missing some. The sample contains some 140,000 clones, around 79% of which appear only once. The sample taken for sequencing was PBMCs. These receptors came from a man aged 25 to 45 in good health and CMV-seropositive. CDR3s include the opening cysteine and the closing phenylalanine or tryptophan. The order of the fields is J gene, D gene, clone size, V gene, CDR3 protein, CDR3 DNA. The D gene is left open where the match is weak. Clone sizes are given selectively: once, few, many, or a class where the clone is expanded.

>TRBJ1-4|-|-|TRBV28
CASRTGLQEKLFF
TGTGCCAGCAGAACCGGGTTGCAGGAAAAACTGTTTTTT
>TRBJ1-1|-|-|TRBV18
CASSRDTTNTEAFF
TGTGCCAGCTCCCGGGACACAACAAACACTGAAGCTTTCTTT
>TRBJ2-3|-|-|TRBV7-3
CASSITLTDTQYF
TGTGCCAGCAGTATTACTCTCACAGATACGCAGTATTTT
>TRBJ2-7|-|-|TRBV28
CASSQRNSYEQYF
TGTGCCAGCAGCCAGCGGAACTCCTACGAGCAGTACTTC
>TRBJ2-2|-|few|TRBV7-3
CASSRLQGSGELFF
TGTGCCAGCAGCCGACTCCAGGGGTCCGGGGAGCTGTTTTTT
>TRBJ2-5|-|-|TRBV7-2
CASSLGTPPEDQYF
TGTGCCAGCAGCTTAGGGACTCCTCCGGAGGACCAGTACTTC
>TRBJ1-5|-|-|TRBV19
CASSIPFSNQPQHF
TGTGCCAGTAGTATACCATTTAGCAATCAGCCCCAGCATTTT
>TRBJ2-2|TRBD1|-|TRBV5-4
CASSRTGANTGELFF
TGTGCCAGCAGCCGTACAGGGGCGAACACCGGGGAGCTGTTTTTT
>TRBJ1-5|-|-|TRBV15
CATSRDSFRHSSSNQPQHF
TGTGCCACCAGCAGAGATAGTTTCAGGCACAGCTCTAGCAATCAGCCCCAGCATTTT
>TRBJ2-5|-|-|TRBV5-6
CASRPSGSALGETQYF
TGTGCCAGCAGACCCTCTGGGAGCGCCCTAGGAGAGACCCAGTACTTC
>TRBJ1-2|-|few|TRBV27
CASSPTDSYYGYTF
TGTGCCAGCAGTCCGACGGACAGTTACTATGGCTACACCTTC
>TRBJ1-1|TRBD1|-|TRBV5-4
CASSPGQGLNTEAFF
TGTGCCAGCAGCCCAGGACAGGGGTTGAACACTGAAGCTTTCTTT
>TRBJ1-1|-|few|TRBV12-5
CASGLQLTSSNTEAFF
TGTGCTAGTGGTTTGCAACTCACGTCATCGAACACTGAAGCTTTCTTT
>TRBJ2-7|-|-|TRBV23-1
CASSQSVGGAYEQYF
TGCGCCAGCAGTCAATCGGTGGGGGGAGCCTACGAGCAGTACTTC
>TRBJ1-1|-|-|TRBV2
CASSASMNTEAFF
TGTGCCAGCAGTGCAAGCATGAACACTGAAGCTTTCTTT
>TRBJ1-5|TRBD1|-|TRBV30
CAWSGQGGYQPQHF
TGTGCCTGGAGTGGACAGGGAGGATACCAGCCCCAGCATTTT
>TRBJ1-6|TRBD1|-|TRBV2
CASRTGAGNSPLHF
TGTGCCAGCAGGACAGGGGCGGGTAATTCACCCCTCCACTTT
>TRBJ1-2|TRBD1|-|TRBV12-5
CASGLVTVRGKGYTF
TGTGCTAGTGGTTTGGTTACTGTCAGGGGGAAAGGCTACACCTTC
>TRBJ1-2|TRBD1|-|TRBV11-2
CASSQGPGGGYGYTF
TGTGCCAGCAGCCAGGGGCCAGGGGGAGGTTATGGCTACACCTTC
>TRBJ2-1|-|-|TRBV29-1
CSSGEGEQFF
TGCAGCTCAGGAGAGGGTGAGCAGTTCTTC
>TRBJ1-1|-|-|TRBV4-3
CASSSPRGATLNTEAFF
TGCGCCAGCAGCTCCCCGCGGGGGGCGACTTTGAACACTGAAGCTTTCTTT
>TRBJ1-2|-|-|TRBV11-2
CASSLVAGVLDYGYTF
TGTGCCAGCAGCTTAGTGGCGGGGGTACTGGACTATGGCTACACCTTC
>TRBJ1-1|-|-|TRBV7-9
CASSLAVGYEAFF
TGTGCCAGCAGCTTAGCCGTGGGCTATGAAGCTTTCTTT
>TRBJ1-5|-|-|TRBV6-1
CASMQGFGQPQHF
TGTGCCAGCATGCAGGGGTTTGGTCAGCCCCAGCATTTT
>TRBJ1-1|-|-|TRBV27
CASSLQGLTEAFF
TGTGCCAGCAGTTTACAGGGTTTAACTGAAGCTTTCTTT
>TRBJ2-1|TRBD2|-|TRBV11-2
CASSPEAGGSYNEQFF
TGTGCCAGCAGCCCGGAGGCGGGAGGCTCCTACAATGAGCAGTTCTTC
>TRBJ1-2|TRBD1|-|TRBV29-1
CSVEVGGVNTDGYTF
TGCAGCGTTGAAGTAGGGGGCGTTAACACGGATGGCTACACCTTC
>TRBJ2-7|TRBD2|-|TRBV5-1
CASSPIAGGGLYEQYF
TGCGCCAGCAGCCCCATCGCGGGAGGGGGCCTATACGAGCAGTACTTC
>TRBJ2-1|-|-|TRBV2
CASGSGPTYNEQFF
TGTGCCAGCGGGAGCGGTCCGACCTACAATGAGCAGTTCTTC
>TRBJ2-2|-|few|TRBV4-1
CASSRVNTGELFF
TGCGCCAGCAGCCGAGTCAACACCGGGGAGCTGTTTTTT
>TRBJ2-2|TRBD1|-|TRBV5-1
CASNTGGTGELFF
TGCGCCAGCAATACAGGGGGCACCGGGGAGCTGTTTTTT
>TRBJ1-1|-|-|TRBV7-6
CASSLDGRLAEAFF
TGTGCCAGCAGCTTAGACGGCAGACTAGCTGAAGCTTTCTTT
>TRBJ1-2|-|once|TRBV5-8
CASSWQDRFGYTF
TGTGCCAGCAGCTGGCAGGACAGATTTGGCTACACCTTC
>TRBJ1-2|TRBD1|-|TRBV7-3
CASSPAPGTGSRYTF
TGTGCCAGCAGCCCCGCCCCCGGGACAGGGTCTCGGTACACCTTC
>TRBJ2-7|-|-|TRBV15
CATSRDRGEQYF
TGTGCCACCAGCAGAGATCGGGGTGAGCAGTACTTC
>TRBJ1-1|-|-|TRBV27
CASSLTGWNTEAFF
TGTGCCAGCAGCCTTACAGGGTGGAACACTGAAGCTTTCTTT
>TRBJ2-5|-|once|TRBV25-1
CASSDPRGWETQYF
TGTGCCAGCAGTGACCCCAGGGGATGGGAGACCCAGTACTTC
>TRBJ2-3|TRBD2|-|TRBV9
CASSVAGGEGTDTQYF
TGTGCCAGCAGCGTAGCGGGAGGGGAGGGCACAGATACGCAGTATTTT
>TRBJ2-7|-|-|TRBV27
CASSLDFYSYEQYF
TGTGCCAGCAGCCTGGACTTTTACTCCTACGAGCAGTACTTC
>TRBJ1-1|TRBD1|-|TRBV7-6
CASSREGAGVNTEAFF
TGTGCCAGCAGTCGGGAGGGGGCAGGTGTGAACACTGAAGCTTTCTTT
>TRBJ2-3|-|-|TRBV2
CASSGDRVSAGDTQYF
TGTGCCAGCTCGGGAGACAGGGTCTCGGCAGGAGATACGCAGTATTTT
>TRBJ2-1|-|-|TRBV11-3
CASSGGAGGSYNEQFF
TGTGCCAGCAGCGGGGGGGCCGGGGGCTCCTACAATGAGCAGTTCTTC
>TRBJ2-3|-|-|TRBV27
CASSVTSPADTQYF
TGTGCCAGCAGTGTGACTAGTCCCGCAGATACGCAGTATTTT
>TRBJ2-3|TRBD1|-|TRBV9
CASSVPGQGTDTQYF
TGTGCCAGCAGCGTCCCGGGACAGGGAACAGATACGCAGTATTTT
>TRBJ2-5|-|few|TRBV30
CAWLRGGETQYF
TGTGCCTGGTTGCGGGGTGGAGAGACCCAGTACTTC
>TRBJ1-6|-|-|TRBV7-6
CASSAGGAVIDSPLHF
TGTGCCAGCAGCGCAGGAGGAGCGGTCATCGATTCACCCCTCCACTTT
>TRBJ1-2|TRBD1|-|TRBV25-1
CASSDYRDSNAAGIGYTF
TGTGCCAGCAGTGATTACCGGGACAGCAATGCCGCCGGTATTGGCTACACCTTC
>TRBJ2-1|-|-|TRBV5-1
CASSLANFGDEQFF
TGCGCCAGCAGCTTGGCCAATTTCGGAGATGAGCAGTTCTTC